This T cell receptor (beta chain) was observed in a study of identical twins (dated by TCRdb to about 2016). Some background on the complete study: To test whether fetal clonotypes persist, this study deep-sequenced TCR alpha and beta repertoires from monozygotic twins, from unrelated adults of various ages, and from cord blood. Replicate twin experiments were performed at different times using different library preparation protocols to rule out contamination.

This clonotype was observed a handful of times. There is no known antigen for this receptor. No quality values exist for individual bases; no much larger clone is one base distant. The junction carries 12 bases between V and J, which are trimmed by 1 base and 2 bases respectively. CDR1 MNHEY and CDR2 SMNVEV were looked up in the germline V gene (reference sequence). From the cysteine up to the phenylalanine, the CDR3 has a length of 15 residues. Of all the DNA, just the CDR3 is kept, 45 bases in frame from base 1. Only healthy Caucasian donors were included. The twin cohort comprised three pairs of female monozygotic twins, all aged roughly 18 to 30 years. RNA for TCR libraries was isolated from peripheral blood mononuclear cells. The study at large found these results: In monozygotic twins, recombination models systematically underestimated out-of-frame TCR alpha sharing, but the models matched the sharing seen between unrelated individuals. Because the same donors could not be followed over many years, the conclusions relied on cross-sectional statistical analysis. Abundant cord blood beta clonotypes had fewer insertions, young adult naive repertoires showed a similar but weaker trend, and memory repertoires showed no such trend. Out-of-frame TCR alpha sequences shared between twins showed an excess of low generation-probability sequences compared with coincidental sharing between unrelated individuals. In beta out-of-frame sequences, excess twin sharing was weaker, because having fewer shared sequences lowered the signal-to-noise ratio. Invariant T cells such as MAIT and iNKT could partly confound zero-insertion analyses, although diverse VJ usage argued against such confounding for most clonotypes.

The protocol used for the library was 5' RACE. Sequencing was carried out with an Illumina HiSeq 2000. Template switching introduced a universal primer binding site; the final cDNA contained a unique molecular identifier, enabling accurate counting of TCR cDNA molecules. Specific primers in the conserved constant-segment region were used to synthesize first-strand cDNA for the TCR alpha and beta chains. To control for contamination, every cDNA library was double barcoded, receiving both a SMART-Mk sample barcode and Illumina barcodes. TruSeq adapter sequences along with Illumina sample barcodes were introduced in two successive PCR steps. The TCR alpha and beta cDNA libraries were sequenced on the Illumina HiSeq platform using custom primers. The authors' analysis ran thus. MiGEC processed the raw reads to extract unique molecular identifiers, while MiXCR was used to determine the CDR3 positions. For each individual, recombination models were inferred using an EM algorithm with the repgenHMM and IGoR tools. Shared clonotype analysis was performed with the tcR package in R, normalizing sharing by the product of cloneset sizes. Out-of-frame nonproductive sequences were analyzed to study raw recombination free of thymic and clonal selection effects. The public sequencing data were trimmed at Q25 with fastp and processed into clonotypes with MiXCR by TCRdb, which kept only in-frame beta chains. Entries are consolidated by CDR3 protein sequence, retaining the most common genes and DNA. In this record, the V and J calls reflect TCRdb's handling and not the investigators' own analysis. The sample records roughly 750,000 distinct CDR3 sequences, roughly 20% of which are singletons. The top ten clonotypes cover 4.3% of the sample.

These data were also filed under a second study, of T cells expressing NK-cell markers. The second study's authors report: TCR beta-chain repertoires were profiled in sorted CD3+CD56+NKG2C+, CD3+CD56+NKG2C- and CD3+CD56-NKG2C+ T-cell subsets from several donors. Seven of the eight sequenced donors were HCMV-seropositive and one was HCMV-seronegative. In several experiments an anti-gammadeltaTCR antibody was added to restrict sorting to alphabetaTCR-expressing T cells. For roughly six donors, the dominant CD3+CD56+NKG2C+ clonotypes were among the top 10 CD8+ clonotypes and accounted for about 1.0-7.5% of CD8+ T cells. Those dominant clonotypes were again the most abundant among CD3+CD56-NKG2C+ cells in a few donors, at about 28.3-60.1%. Whether the expanded NKG2C-expressing T cell clones were specific for HCMV antigens was left unclear. The study sequenced eight donors, all healthy volunteers chosen at random: three men and five women. HCMV-specific IgG was detected in serum with a commercial ELISA kit to determine HCMV serostatus. For several donors, bulk peripheral blood T-cell repertoires were also sequenced from unsorted PBMC. MIGEC was used to demultiplex reads and group the reads by UMI, and MiTCR was used to assemble and quantify clonotypes. To exclude erroneous sequences, only TCR cDNA sequences supported by at least two reads were retained. The tcR package was used for downstream repertoire analysis, with clonotypes matched between fractions based on CDR3 nucleotide sequence plus V segment. VDJmatch was used to annotate antigen specificity against VDJdb, with one amino acid substitution in CDR3 allowed.

This TCR came from a woman younger than 35 in good health. Sequenced input: PBMCs. The sequence links TRBV27 to TRBJ2-7; the D assignment is uncertain and may be TRBD1 or TRBD2, with 5 bases supporting each. This receptor has the CDR3 CASSLFGTETYEQYF. The DNA reads as follows: TGTGCCAGCAGTTTATTTGGGACGGAGACCTACGAGCAGTACTTC.